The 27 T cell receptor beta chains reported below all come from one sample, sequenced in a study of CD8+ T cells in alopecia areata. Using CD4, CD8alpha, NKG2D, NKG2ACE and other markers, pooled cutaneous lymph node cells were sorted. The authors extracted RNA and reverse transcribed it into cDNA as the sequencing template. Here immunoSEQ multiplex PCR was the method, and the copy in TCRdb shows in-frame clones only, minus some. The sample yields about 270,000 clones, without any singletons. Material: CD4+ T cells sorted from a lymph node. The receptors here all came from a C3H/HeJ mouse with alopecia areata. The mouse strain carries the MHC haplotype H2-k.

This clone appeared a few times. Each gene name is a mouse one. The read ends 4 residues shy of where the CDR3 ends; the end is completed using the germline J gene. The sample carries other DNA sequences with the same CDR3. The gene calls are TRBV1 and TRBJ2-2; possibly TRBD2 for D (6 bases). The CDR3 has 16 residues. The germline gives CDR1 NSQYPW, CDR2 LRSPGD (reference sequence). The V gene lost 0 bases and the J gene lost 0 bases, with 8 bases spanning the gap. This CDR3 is CTCSADWGANTGQLYF. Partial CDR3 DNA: TGCACCTGCAGTGCAGACTGGGGAGCAAACACCGGG.

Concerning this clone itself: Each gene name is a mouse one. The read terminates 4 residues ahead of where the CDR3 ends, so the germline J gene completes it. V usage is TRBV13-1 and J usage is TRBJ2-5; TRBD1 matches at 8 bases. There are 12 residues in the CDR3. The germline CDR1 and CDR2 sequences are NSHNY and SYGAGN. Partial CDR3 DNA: TGTGCCAGCAGACAGGGGGAAGAC. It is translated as CASRQGED. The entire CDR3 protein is CASRQGEDTQYF.

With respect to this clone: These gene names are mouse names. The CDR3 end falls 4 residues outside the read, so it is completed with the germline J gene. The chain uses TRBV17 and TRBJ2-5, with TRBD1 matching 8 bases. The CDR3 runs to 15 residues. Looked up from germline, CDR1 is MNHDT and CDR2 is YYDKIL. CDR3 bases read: TGTGCTAGCAGTAGAGATCTACAGGGGGAGGAC. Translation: CASSRDLQGED. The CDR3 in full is CASSRDLQGEDTQYF.

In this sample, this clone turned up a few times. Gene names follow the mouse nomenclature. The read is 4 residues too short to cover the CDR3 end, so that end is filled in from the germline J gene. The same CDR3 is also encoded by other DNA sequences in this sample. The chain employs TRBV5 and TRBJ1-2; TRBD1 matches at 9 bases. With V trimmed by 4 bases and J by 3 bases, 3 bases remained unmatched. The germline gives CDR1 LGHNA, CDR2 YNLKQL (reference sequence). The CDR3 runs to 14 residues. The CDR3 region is CASSPGQGDSDYTF. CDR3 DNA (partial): TGTGCCAGCAGCCCGGGACAGGGAGACTCC.

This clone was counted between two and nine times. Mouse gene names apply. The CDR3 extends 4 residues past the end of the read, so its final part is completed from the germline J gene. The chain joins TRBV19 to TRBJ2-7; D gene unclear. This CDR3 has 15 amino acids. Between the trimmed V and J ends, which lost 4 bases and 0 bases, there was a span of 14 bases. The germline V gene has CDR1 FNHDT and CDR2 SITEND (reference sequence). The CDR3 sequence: CASSRQTRSSYEQYF. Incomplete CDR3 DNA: TGTGCCAGCAGTCGACAAACCAGGAGCTCCTAT. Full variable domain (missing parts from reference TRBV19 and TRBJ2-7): GGIITQTPKFLIGQEGQKLTLKCQQNFNHDTMYWYRQDSGKGLRLIYYSITENDLQKGDLSEGYDASREKKSSFSLTVTSAQKNEMAVFLCASSRQTRSSYEQYFGPGTRLTVL.

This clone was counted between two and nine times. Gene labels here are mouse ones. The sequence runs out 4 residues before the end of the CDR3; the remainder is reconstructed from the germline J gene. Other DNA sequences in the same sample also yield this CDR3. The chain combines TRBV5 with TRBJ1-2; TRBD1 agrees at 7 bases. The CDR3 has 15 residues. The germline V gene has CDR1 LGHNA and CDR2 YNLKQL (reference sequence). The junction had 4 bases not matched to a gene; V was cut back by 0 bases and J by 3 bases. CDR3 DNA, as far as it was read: TGTGCCAGCAGCCAAGATCCCAGGGGGGACTCC. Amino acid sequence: CASSQDPRGDS. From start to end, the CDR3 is CASSQDPRGDSDYTF.

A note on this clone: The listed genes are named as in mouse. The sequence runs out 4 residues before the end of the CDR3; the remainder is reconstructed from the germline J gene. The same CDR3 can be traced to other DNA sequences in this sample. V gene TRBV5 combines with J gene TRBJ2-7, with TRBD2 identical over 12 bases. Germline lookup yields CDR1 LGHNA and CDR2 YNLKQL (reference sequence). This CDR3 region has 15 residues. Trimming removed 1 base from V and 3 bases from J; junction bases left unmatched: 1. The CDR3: CASSQGLGGRYEQYF. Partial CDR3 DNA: TGTGCCAGCAGCCAAGGACTGGGGGGGCGCTAT.

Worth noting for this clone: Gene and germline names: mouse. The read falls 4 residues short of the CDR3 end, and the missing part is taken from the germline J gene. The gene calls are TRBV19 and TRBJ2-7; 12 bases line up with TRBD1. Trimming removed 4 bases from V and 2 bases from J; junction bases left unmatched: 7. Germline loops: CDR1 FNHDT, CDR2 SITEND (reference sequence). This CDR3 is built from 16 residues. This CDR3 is CASSRDRGRGPYEQYF. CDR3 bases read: TGTGCCAGCAGTCGGGACAGGGGGCGCGGACCCTAT.

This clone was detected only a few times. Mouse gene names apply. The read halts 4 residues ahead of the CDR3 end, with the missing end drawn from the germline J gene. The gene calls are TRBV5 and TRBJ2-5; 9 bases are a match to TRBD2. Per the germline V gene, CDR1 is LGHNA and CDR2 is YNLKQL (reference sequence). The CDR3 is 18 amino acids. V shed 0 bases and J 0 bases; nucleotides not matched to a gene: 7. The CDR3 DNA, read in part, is TGTGCCAGCAGCCAAGATCCTGGACTGGGGTTAAACCAAGAC. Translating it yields CASSQDPGLGLNQD. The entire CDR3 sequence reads CASSQDPGLGLNQDTQYF.

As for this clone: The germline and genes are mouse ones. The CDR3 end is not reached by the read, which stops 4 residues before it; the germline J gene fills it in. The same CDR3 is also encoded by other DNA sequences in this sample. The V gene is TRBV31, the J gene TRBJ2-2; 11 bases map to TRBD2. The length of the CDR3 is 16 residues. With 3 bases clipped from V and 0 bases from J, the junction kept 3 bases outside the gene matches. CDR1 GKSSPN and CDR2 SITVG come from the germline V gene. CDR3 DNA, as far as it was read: TGTGCCTGGAGCCAGGGACTGGGGGCAAACACCGGG. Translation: CAWSQGLGANTG. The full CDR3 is CAWSQGLGANTGQLYF.

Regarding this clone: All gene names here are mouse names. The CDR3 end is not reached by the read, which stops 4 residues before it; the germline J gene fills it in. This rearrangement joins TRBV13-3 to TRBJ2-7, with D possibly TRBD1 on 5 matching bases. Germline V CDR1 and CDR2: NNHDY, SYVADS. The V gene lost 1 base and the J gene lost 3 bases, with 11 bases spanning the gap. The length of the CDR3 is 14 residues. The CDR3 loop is CASSDLDKNYEQYF. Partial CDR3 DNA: TGTGCCAGCAGTGATTTGGACAAGAACTAT.

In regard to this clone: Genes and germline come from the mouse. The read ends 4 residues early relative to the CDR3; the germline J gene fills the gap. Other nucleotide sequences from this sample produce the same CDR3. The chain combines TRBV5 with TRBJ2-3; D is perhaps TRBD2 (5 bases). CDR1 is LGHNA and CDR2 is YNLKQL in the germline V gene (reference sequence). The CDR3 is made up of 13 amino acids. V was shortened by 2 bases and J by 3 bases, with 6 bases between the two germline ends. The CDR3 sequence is CASSQTGAETLYF. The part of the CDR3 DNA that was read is TGTGCCAGCAGCCAAACTGGAGCAGAA.

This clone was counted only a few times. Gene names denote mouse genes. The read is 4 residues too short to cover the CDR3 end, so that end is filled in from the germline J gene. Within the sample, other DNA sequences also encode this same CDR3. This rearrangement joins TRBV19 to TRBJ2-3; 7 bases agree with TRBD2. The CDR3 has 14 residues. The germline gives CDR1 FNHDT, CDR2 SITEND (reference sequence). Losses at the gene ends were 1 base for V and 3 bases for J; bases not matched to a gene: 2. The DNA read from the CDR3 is TGTGCCAGCAGTATACGGGGGGGGGCAGAA. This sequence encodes CASSIRGGAE. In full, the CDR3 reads CASSIRGGAETLYF.

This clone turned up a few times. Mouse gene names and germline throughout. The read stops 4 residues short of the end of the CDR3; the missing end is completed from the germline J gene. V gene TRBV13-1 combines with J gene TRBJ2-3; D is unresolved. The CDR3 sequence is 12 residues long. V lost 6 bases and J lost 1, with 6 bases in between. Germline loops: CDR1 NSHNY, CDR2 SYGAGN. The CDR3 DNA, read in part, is TGTGCCAGCATGAGGGGTGCAGAA. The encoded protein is CASMRGAE. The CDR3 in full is CASMRGAETLYF.

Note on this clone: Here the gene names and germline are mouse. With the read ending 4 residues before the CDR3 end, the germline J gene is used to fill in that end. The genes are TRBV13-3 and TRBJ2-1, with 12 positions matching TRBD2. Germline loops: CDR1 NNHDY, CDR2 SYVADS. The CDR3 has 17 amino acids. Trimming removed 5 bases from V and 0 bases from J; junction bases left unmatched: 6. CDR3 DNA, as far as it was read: TGTGCCAGCAGAAGGGACTGGGGGGCGAATAACTATGCT. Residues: CASRRDWGANNYA. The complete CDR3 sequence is CASRRDWGANNYAEQFF.

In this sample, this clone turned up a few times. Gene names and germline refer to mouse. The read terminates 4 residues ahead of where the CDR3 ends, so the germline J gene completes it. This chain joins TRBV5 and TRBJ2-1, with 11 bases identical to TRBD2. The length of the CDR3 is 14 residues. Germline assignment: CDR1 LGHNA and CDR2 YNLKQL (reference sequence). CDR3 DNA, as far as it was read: TGTGCCAGCAGCCCGGGACTGGGGGAGGCT. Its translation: CASSPGLGEA. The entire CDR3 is CASSPGLGEAEQFF.

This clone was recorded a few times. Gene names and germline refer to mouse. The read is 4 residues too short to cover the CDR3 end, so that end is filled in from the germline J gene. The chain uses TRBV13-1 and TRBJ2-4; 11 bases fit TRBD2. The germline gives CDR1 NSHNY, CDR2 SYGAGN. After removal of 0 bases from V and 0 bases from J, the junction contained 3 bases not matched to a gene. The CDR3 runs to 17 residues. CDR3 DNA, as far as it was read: TGTGCCAGCAGTGATGTTGACTGGGGGGGGAGTCAAAAC. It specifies CASSDVDWGGSQN. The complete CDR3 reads CASSDVDWGGSQNTLYF.

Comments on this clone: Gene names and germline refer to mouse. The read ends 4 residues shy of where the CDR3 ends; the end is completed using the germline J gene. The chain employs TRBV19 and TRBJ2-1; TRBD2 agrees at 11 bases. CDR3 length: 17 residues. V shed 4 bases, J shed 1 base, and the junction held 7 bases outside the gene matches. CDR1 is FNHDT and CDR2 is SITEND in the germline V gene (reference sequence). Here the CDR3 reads CASSPGLGGQNYAEQFF. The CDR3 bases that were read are TGTGCCAGCAGTCCTGGACTGGGGGGACAAAACTATGCT.

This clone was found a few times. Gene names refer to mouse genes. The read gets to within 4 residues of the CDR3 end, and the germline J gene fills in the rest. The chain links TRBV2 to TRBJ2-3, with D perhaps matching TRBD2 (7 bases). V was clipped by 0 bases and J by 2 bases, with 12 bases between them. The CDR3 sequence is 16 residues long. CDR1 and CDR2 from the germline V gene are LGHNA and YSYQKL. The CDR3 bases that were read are TGTGCCAGCAGCCAAGATGGGGGGCGCAATGCAGAA. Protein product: CASSQDGGRNAE. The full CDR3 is CASSQDGGRNAETLYF.

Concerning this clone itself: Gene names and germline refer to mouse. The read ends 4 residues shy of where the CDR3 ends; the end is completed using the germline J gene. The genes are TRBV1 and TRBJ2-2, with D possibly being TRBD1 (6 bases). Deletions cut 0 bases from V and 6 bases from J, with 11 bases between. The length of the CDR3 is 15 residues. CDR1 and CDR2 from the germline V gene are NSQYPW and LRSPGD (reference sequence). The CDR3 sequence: CTCSADGQGPGQLYF. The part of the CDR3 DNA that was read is TGCACCTGCAGTGCAGATGGGCAGGGGCCCGGG.

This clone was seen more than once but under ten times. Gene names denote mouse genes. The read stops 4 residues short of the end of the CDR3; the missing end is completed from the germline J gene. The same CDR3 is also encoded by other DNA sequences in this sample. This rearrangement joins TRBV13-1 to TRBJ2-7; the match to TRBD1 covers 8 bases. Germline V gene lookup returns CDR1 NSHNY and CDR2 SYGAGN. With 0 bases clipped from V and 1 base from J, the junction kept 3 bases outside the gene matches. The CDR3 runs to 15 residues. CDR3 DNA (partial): TGTGCCAGCAGTGATGCAGGGGGCCGGTCCTAT. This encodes CASSDAGGRSY. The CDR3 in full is CASSDAGGRSYEQYF.

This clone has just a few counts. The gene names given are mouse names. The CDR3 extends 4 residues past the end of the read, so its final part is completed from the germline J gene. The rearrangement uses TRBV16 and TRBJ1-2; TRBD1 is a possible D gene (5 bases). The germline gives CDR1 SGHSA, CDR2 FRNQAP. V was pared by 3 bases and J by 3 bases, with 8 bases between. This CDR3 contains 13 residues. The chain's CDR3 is CASSFRGDSDYTF. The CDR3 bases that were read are TGTGCAAGCAGCTTTCGGGGGGACTCC.

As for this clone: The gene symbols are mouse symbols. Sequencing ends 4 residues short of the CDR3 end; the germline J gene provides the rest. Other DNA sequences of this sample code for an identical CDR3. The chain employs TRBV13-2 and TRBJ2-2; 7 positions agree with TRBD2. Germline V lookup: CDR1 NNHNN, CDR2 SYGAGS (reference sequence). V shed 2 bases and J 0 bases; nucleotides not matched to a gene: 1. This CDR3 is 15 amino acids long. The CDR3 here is CASGEGGANTGQLYF. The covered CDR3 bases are TGTGCCAGCGGTGAGGGGGGGGCAAACACCGGG.

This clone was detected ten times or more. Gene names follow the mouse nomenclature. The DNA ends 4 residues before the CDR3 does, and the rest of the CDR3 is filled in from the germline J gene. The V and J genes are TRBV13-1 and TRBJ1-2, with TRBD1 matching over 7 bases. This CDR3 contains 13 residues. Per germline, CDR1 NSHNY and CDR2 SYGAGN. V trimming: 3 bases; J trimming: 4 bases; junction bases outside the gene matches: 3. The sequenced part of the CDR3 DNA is TGTGCCAGCAGTGCCCAGGGGGGCTCC. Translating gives CASSAQGGS. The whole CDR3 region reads CASSAQGGSDYTF.

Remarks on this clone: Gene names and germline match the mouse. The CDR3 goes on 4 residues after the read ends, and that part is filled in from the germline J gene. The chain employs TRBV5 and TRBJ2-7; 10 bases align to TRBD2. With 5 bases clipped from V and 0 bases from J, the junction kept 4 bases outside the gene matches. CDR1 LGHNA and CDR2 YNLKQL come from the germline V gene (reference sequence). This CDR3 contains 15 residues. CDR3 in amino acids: CASSSTGGSSYEQYF. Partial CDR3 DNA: TGTGCCAGCAGCTCGACTGGGGGGAGCTCCTAT.

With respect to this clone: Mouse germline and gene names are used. CDR3 region: CTCSPGGVDTGQLYF. The covered CDR3 bases are TGCACCTGCAGTCCAGGGGGCGTTGACACCGGG. The genes are TRBV1 and TRBJ2-2, with TRBD1 matching over 8 bases. The read terminates 4 residues before the CDR3 end, so the remaining end is supplied by the germline J gene. This CDR3 region has 15 residues. Germline CDR1 and CDR2: NSQYPW and LRSPGD (reference sequence). Trimming removed 5 bases from V and 3 bases from J; junction bases left unmatched: 5.

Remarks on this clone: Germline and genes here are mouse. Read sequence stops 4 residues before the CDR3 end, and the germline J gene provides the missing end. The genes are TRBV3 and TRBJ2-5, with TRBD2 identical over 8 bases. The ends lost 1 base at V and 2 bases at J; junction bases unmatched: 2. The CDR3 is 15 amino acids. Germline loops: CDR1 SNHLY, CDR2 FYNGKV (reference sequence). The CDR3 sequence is CASSLDGGGQDTQYF. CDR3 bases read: TGTGCCAGCAGCTTAGATGGGGGGGGCCAAGAC.